This T cell receptor (beta chain) was sequenced for a study of naive and memory T cell subsets. Study findings and constraints: Over 85% of naive TCR sequences appeared only once, unlike memory subsets.

This clonotype showed up many times. Its antigen remains unknown. Alpha and beta libraries were amplified separately from the second PCR onward. The beta constant-region primer was an equimolar mix of two oligonucleotides covering TRBC1 and TRBC2. TCRdb called the UMI-ligation and nested PCR reads again in MiXCR, with one record for every CDR3 protein. In the table there are 70,000 to 95,000 distinct CDR3 sequences, 7% of which are singletons. The V end lost 6 bases, the J end lost 2 bases, and 19 bases lay between the germline ends. Per the germline V gene, CDR1 is SQVTM and CDR2 is ANQGSEA. This CDR3 has 15 amino acids.

V is TRBV29-1 and J is TRBJ1-2; D possibly corresponds to TRBD1 (5 bases). The TCR comes from a human donor in good health. The sample was central memory CD4+ T cells from blood. CDR3: CSVSGRRASNYGYTF. As DNA, the CDR3 is TGCAGCGTCTCGGGACGGCGCGCCTCGAACTATGGCTACACCTTC.